In this sample, the clone carrying this TCR beta chain turned up a few times. This specimen comes from a study of blood T cell repertoires in COVID-19. Study overall: From the United States, Italy and Spain came samples of acute and convalescent COVID-19. T cells, B-cell-depleted T cells, or PBMCs provided the cDNA or gDNA that served as material.

Seattle enrolled patients during active infection and tracked them longitudinally. The CDR3 is 14 residues long. Germline V CDR1 and CDR2: LGHNA, YSLEER. V shed 1 base and J 4 bases; nucleotides not matched to a gene: 3. Under the authors' procedure: Amplification with reference gene primers provided the estimates of nucleated cell counts. TCRdb keeps only in-frame clones here, not all; method: immunoSEQ multiplex PCR. That table is the source of V, J and clone size, and D and trimming were worked out from the DNA. Among 150,000 to 200,000 clones, about 87% were seen once, and the ten largest hold 9.5% to 15%.

This receptor was taken from a woman in her seventies with COVID-19, enrolled during active disease. Sequenced input: peripheral blood. This rearrangement joins TRBV4-3 to TRBJ1-1, with TRBD1 identical over 7 bases. This chain's CDR3 is CASSQVQGSTEAFF. CDR3 bases: TGCGCCAGCAGCCAAGTACAGGGGAGCACTGAAGCTTTCTTT.